One sample yielded the 14 T cell receptor beta chains listed below, sequenced in a study of shared clonotypes between healthy human individuals. Sequenced by immunoSEQ multiplex PCR; TCRdb stores in-frame clones only, minus some. The profile covers some 550,000 clones, with around 97% appearing a single time and about 0.057% taken by the ten largest. The sample taken for sequencing was naive CD4+ T cells sorted from blood. Indicated subset: CD45RA+ positively selected. The receptors were sampled from a woman aged 25 to 39 in good health.

This chain links TRBV5-4 with TRBJ2-7; D tentatively fits TRBD1 or TRBD2 (5 bases each). The CDR3 contains 15 residues. The V gene's germline CDR1 is SGHNT and CDR2 YYREEE (reference sequence). Trimming took off 4 bases at V and 0 bases at J, with 14 bases between the two ends. The CDR3 region has the DNA TGTGCCAGCAGCATCTCCGGGACCCCCTCCTACGAGCAGTACTTC. Translated, it gives CASSISGTPSYEQYF.

The V and J genes are TRBV15 and TRBJ2-1; D unresolved. Germline lookup yields CDR1 LNHNV and CDR2 YYDKDF (reference sequence). Trimming took 3 bases from V and 7 from J, leaving 13 bases between them. This CDR3 contains 14 residues. CDR3 sequence: CATSRAERWNEQFF. CDR3 sequence (DNA): TGTGCCACCAGCAGGGCAGAAAGATGGAATGAGCAGTTCTTC.

The chain couples TRBV7-8 to TRBJ2-7, with unresolved D. Germline V gene lookup returns CDR1 SGHVS and CDR2 FQNEAQ. Deletions cut 1 base from V and 3 bases from J, with 16 bases between. The CDR3 is 16 amino acids. The CDR3 spells CASSLGMALLSYEQYF. CDR3 coding DNA: TGTGCCAGCAGCTTAGGTATGGCGCTGCTTAGCTACGAGCAGTACTTC.

The chain joins TRBV2 to TRBJ1-2; unclear D gene. V was shortened by 6 bases and J by 8 bases, with 13 bases between the two germline ends. Germline V CDR1 and CDR2: SNHLY, FYNNEI. This CDR3 is built from 12 residues. The DNA for the CDR3 is TGTGCCAGCAGCCTTTACAGAGGCGGCTACACCTTC. Encoded protein: CASSLYRGGYTF.

J is TRBJ2-3 and V is TRBV11-3; 11 bases match TRBD1. Per the germline V gene, CDR1 is SGHNT and CDR2 is YENEEA. With V trimmed by 0 bases and J by 3 bases, 5 bases remained unmatched. The length of the CDR3 is 17 residues. The chain's CDR3 is CASSLEDRDRGTDTQYF. The CDR3 nucleotides are TGTGCCAGCAGCTTAGAGGACCGGGACAGGGGGACAGATACGCAGTATTTT. The complete variable domain, with remaining parts taken from reference TRBV11-3 and TRBJ2-3, reads EAGVVQSPRYKIIEKKQPVAFWCNPISGHNTLYWYLQNLGQGPELLIRYENEEAVDDSQLPKDRFSAERLKGVDSTLKIQPAELGDSAVYLCASSLEDRDRGTDTQYFGPGTRLTVL.

This sequence joins TRBV30 and TRBJ1-5; maybe TRBD1 (5 bases). Trimming cost V 4 bases and J 0 bases, with 7 bases left between them. CDR1 is GTSNPN, CDR2 SVGIG, per germline (reference sequence). The length of the CDR3 is 13 residues. In nucleotides, the CDR3 is TGTGCCTGGACAGGGACTAGCAATCAGCCCCAGCATTTT. Encoded protein: CAWTGTSNQPQHF.

The CDR3 here is CASSVEVLAAHNEQFF. CDR3 DNA: TGTGCCAGCAGCGTAGAGGTGCTAGCGGCTCACAATGAGCAGTTCTTC. The chain carries TRBV9 and TRBJ2-1, with 7 bases aligning to TRBD2. The CDR3 spans 16 residues. V was pared by 0 bases and J by 5 bases, with 8 bases of the junction left unmatched. Germline CDR1 is SGDLS and CDR2 is YYNGEE.

The CDR3 here is CASSLNWIYEQYF. In DNA form, the CDR3 reads TGTGCCAGCAGCCTTAACTGGATCTACGAGCAGTACTTC. V usage is TRBV28 and J usage is TRBJ2-7; no definite D call. CDR1 and CDR2 (germline): MDHEN, SYDVKM. V was trimmed by 6 bases and J by 3 bases, leaving 12 bases between them. The CDR3 totals 13 residues.

On this clone: Other DNA sequences in this sample translate to the same CDR3. CDR3 bases: TGTGCCAGCAGCTCCCCGGGGCAGAACACTGAAGCTTTCTTT. As protein: CASSSPGQNTEAFF. The gene calls are TRBV27 and TRBJ1-1; D is perhaps TRBD1 (5 bases). Germline CDR1 reads MNHEY; CDR2 reads SMNVEV (reference sequence). The CDR3 runs 14 residues. V lost 6 bases to trimming and J lost 1 base, with 12 bases between them.

This clone has only one observation. The V call is TRBV7-8, the J call TRBJ2-3; 11 bases are shared with TRBD2. This CDR3 contains 16 residues. J lost 4 bases, V lost 4 bases, and 7 bases had no gene match. The V gene's germline CDR1 is SGHVS and CDR2 FQNEAQ. CDR3 sequence: CASSSGLAVGADTQYF. CDR3 nucleotide sequence: TGTGCCAGCAGCTCGGGACTAGCGGTTGGGGCAGATACGCAGTATTTT.

This chain uses TRBV5-6 with TRBJ2-7; 13 bases match TRBD2. This CDR3 comprises 15 residues. Per the germline V gene, CDR1 is SGHDT and CDR2 is YYEEEE. V was clipped by 4 bases and J by 3 bases; unmatched bases: 4. In nucleotides, the CDR3 is TGTGCCAGCAGCCGGACTAGCGGGAGTCTCTACGAGCAGTACTTC. Amino acids: CASSRTSGSLYEQYF.

V gene TRBV6-1 combines with J gene TRBJ2-7; possibly TRBD1 or TRBD2 for D (5 bases each). The CDR3 is 15 residues long. V was pared by 2 bases and J by 2 bases, with 13 bases between. Per germline, CDR1 MNHNS and CDR2 SASEGT. CDR3 coding DNA: TGTGCCAGCAGTGAAATCCTCCGGGGCACCTACGAGCAGTACTTC. It yields the protein CASSEILRGTYEQYF.

This chain uses TRBV10-2 with TRBJ1-4; possibly TRBD1 for D (6 bases). Trimming removed 3 bases from V and 14 bases from J, with 28 bases in between. The CDR3 is 17 residues long. Germline V lookup: CDR1 WSHSY, CDR2 SAAADI. The CDR3 bases are TGCGCCAGCAGTGAAACGAGGTTCGGGGGACATCGGGCTATGCTGTTTTTT. Its protein is CASSETRFGGHRAMLFF.

The rearrangement uses TRBV28 and TRBJ1-6, with D unclear. The CDR3 sequence is 15 residues long. Germline assignment: CDR1 MDHEN and CDR2 SYDVKM. V shed 5 bases and J shed 2 bases, with 10 bases lying between them. Here the CDR3 DNA reads TGTGCCAGCAGTGACCAAACAACCTATAATTCACCCCTCCACTTT. This gives the protein CASSDQTTYNSPLHF.